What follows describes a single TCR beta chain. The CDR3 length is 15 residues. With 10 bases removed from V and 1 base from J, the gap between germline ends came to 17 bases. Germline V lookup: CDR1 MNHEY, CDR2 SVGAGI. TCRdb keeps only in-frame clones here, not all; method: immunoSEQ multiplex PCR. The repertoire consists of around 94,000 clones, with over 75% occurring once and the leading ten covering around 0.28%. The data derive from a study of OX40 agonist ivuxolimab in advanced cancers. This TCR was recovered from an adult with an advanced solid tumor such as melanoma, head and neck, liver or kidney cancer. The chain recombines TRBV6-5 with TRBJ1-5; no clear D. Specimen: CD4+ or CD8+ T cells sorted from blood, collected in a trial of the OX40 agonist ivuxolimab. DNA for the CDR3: TGTGCCACCCGAGTGGACTTTTTCAGCAATCAGCCCCAGCATTTT. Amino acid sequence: CATRVDFFSNQPQHF.